This T cell receptor beta chain is from a study of T cells after yellow fever vaccination. TCRdb used MiXCR to reprocess the 5' RACE reads, holding one entry per CDR3 protein. The data contain some 600,000 distinct CDR3 sequences, less than 20% of them seen just once; the ten biggest clones take up approximately 15%. Of note for this clonotype: The antigen is undetermined.

V lost 0 bases and J 0 bases, leaving 19 bases between the germline ends. This CDR3 comprises 19 residues. Germline values: CDR1 SGHDT, CDR2 YYEEEE. Study outcomes and limitations: Clonotypes appearing in both CD4 and CD8 compartments existed, and their share was small.

The sample consisted of PBMCs, taken around 5 days after the first yellow fever vaccination. The clonotype comes from a man between 18 and 35 years old who received the YFV17D yellow fever vaccine. This chain links TRBV5-6 with TRBJ2-1; a possible D gene is TRBD1 (5 bases). The DNA for the CDR3 is TGTGCCAGCAGCTTGGTAATTTGGGCAGGGCTCGGCTCCTACAATGAGCAGTTCTTC. Amino acid sequence: CASSLVIWAGLGSYNEQFF. The full variable domain, in which reference TRBV5-6 and TRBJ2-1 provide the parts outside the CDR3, is DAGVTQSPTHLIKTRGQQVTLRCSPKSGHDTVSWYQQALGQGPQFIFQYYEEEERQRGNFPDRFSGHQFPNYSSELNVNALLLGDSALYLCASSLVIWAGLGSYNEQFFGPGTRLTVL.